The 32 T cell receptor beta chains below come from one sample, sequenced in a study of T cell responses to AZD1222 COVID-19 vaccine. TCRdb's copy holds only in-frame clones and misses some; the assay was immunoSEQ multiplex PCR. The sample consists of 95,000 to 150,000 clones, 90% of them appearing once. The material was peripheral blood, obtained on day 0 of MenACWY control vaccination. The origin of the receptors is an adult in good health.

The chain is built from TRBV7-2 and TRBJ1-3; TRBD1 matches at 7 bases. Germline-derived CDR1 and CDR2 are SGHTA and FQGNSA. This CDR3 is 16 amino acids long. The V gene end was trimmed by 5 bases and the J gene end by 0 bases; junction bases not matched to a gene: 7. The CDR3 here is CASSADRTPSGNTIYF. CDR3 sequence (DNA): TGTGCCAGCAGCGCGGACAGGACTCCCTCTGGAAACACCATATATTTT.

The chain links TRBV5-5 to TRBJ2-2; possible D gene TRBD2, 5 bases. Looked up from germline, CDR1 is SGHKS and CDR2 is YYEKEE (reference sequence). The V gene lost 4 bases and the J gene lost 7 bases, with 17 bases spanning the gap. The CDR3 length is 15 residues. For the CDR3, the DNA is TGTGCCAGCAGCCCCGTTGGGAACGCGGGCGGGGAGCTGTTTTTT. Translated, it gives CASSPVGNAGGELFF. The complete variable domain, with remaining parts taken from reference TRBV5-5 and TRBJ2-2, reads DAGVTQSPTHLIKTRGQQVTLRCSPISGHKSVSWYQQVLGQGPQFIFQYYEKEERGRGNFPDRFSARQFPNYSSELNVNALLLGDSALYLCASSPVGNAGGELFFGEGSRLTVL.

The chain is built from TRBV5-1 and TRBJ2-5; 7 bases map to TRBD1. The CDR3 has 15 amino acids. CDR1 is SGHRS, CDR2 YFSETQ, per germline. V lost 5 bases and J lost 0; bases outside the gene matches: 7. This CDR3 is CASSPRDSNQETQYF. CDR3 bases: TGCGCCAGCAGTCCACGGGACAGCAACCAAGAGACCCAGTACTTC.

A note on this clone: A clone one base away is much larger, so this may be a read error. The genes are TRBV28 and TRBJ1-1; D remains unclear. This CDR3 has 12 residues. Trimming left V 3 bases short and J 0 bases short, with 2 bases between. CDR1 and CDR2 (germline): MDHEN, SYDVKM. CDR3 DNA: TGTGCCAGCAGTTTGATGAACACTGAAGCTTTCTTT. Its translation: CASSLMNTEAFF.

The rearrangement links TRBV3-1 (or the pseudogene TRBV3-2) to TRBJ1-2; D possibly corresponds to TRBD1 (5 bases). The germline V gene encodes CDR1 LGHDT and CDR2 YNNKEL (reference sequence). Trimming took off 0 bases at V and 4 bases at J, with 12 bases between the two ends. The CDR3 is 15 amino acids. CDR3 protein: CASSQDGGRSYGYTF. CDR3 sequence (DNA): TGTGCCAGCAGCCAAGATGGGGGGAGGTCCTATGGCTACACCTTC.

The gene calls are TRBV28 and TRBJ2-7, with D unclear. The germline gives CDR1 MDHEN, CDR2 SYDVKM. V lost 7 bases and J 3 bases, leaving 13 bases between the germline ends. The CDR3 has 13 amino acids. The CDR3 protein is CASTGAANYEQYV. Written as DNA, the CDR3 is TGTGCCAGCACTGGCGCGGCTAACTACGAGCAGTACGTC.

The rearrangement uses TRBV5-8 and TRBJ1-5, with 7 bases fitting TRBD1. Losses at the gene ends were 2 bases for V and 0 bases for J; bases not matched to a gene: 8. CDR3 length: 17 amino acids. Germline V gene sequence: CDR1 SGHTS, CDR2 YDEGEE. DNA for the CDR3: TGTGCCAGCAGCTTCCGAGGGGGCCTGAATAGCAATCAGCCCCAGCATTTT. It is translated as CASSFRGGLNSNQPQHF.

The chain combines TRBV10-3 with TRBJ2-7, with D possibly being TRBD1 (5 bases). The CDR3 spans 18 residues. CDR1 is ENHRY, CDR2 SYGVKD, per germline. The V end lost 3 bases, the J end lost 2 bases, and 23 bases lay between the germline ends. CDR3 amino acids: CAISEYQDTLRAPYEQYF. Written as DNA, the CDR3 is TGTGCCATCAGTGAATACCAGGACACTCTTCGGGCCCCCTACGAGCAGTACTTC.

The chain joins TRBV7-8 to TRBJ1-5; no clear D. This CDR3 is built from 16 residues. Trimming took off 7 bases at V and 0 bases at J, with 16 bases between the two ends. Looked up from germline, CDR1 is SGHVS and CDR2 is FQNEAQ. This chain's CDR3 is CASTEWGYDSNQPQHF. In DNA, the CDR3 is TGTGCCAGCACCGAGTGGGGATACGATAGCAATCAGCCCCAGCATTTT.

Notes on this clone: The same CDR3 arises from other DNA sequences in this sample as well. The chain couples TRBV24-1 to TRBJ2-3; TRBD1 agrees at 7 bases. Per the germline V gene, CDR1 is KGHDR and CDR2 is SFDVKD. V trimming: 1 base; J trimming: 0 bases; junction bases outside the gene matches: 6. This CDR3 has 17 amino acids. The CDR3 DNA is TGTGCCACCAGTGATTTTTGGACAGGAGACAGCACAGATACGCAGTATTTT. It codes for CATSDFWTGDSTDTQYF.

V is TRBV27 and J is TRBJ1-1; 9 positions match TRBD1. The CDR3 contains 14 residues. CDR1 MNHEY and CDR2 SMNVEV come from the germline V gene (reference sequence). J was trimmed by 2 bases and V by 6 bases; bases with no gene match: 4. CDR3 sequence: CASSLQGANTEAFF. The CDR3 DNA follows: TGTGCCAGCAGCCTACAGGGGGCCAACACTGAAGCTTTCTTT.

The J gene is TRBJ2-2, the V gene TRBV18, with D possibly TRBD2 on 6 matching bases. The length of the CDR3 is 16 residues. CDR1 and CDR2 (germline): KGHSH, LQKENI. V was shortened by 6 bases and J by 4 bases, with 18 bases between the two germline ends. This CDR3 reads CASSGDSKPFTGELFF. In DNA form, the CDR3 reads TGTGCCAGCTCCGGGGACTCCAAACCATTCACCGGGGAGCTGTTTTTT.

CDR3 DNA: TGTGCCAGCAGTTACTCGCAGGCTGTGAATGAGCAGTTCTTC. It is translated as CASSYSQAVNEQFF. The chain employs TRBV6-6 and TRBJ2-1, with no clear D. The CDR3 is made up of 14 amino acids. CDR1 MNHNY and CDR2 SVGAGI come from the germline V gene (reference sequence). Between the trimmed V and J ends, which lost 0 bases and 7 bases, there was a span of 10 bases.

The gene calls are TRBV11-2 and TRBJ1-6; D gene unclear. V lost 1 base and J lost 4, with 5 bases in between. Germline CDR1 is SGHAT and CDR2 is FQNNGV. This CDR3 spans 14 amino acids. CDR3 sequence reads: CASSLGGYNSPLHF. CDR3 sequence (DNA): TGTGCCAGCAGCTTAGGTGGATATAATTCACCCCTCCACTTT. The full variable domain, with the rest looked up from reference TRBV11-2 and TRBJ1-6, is EAGVAQSPRYKIIEKRQSVAFWCNPISGHATLYWYQQILGQGPKLLIQFQNNGVVDDSQLPKDRFSAERLKGVDSTLKIQPAKLEDSAVYLCASSLGGYNSPLHFGNGTRLTVT.

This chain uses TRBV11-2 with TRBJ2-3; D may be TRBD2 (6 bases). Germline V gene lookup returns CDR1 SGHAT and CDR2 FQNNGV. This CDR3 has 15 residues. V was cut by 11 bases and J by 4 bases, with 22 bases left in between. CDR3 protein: CAASRGSSVSDTQYF. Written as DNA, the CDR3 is TGTGCCGCATCCCGGGGATCTAGCGTTTCAGATACGCAGTATTTT.

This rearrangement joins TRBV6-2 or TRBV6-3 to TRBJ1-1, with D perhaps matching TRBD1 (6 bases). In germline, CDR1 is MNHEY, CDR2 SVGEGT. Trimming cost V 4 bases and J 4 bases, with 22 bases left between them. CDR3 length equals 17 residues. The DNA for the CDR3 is TGTGCCAGCAGTTTTTTCCGAAAGGGGGGATCGGGCACTGAAGCTTTCTTT. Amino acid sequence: CASSFFRKGGSGTEAFF.

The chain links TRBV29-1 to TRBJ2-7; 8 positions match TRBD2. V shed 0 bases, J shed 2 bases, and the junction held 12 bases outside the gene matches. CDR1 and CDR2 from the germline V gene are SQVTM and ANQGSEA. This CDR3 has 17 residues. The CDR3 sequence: CSVEDRGSLAGPYEQYF. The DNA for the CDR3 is TGCAGCGTTGAAGATCGAGGTAGCCTAGCGGGCCCCTACGAGCAGTACTTC.

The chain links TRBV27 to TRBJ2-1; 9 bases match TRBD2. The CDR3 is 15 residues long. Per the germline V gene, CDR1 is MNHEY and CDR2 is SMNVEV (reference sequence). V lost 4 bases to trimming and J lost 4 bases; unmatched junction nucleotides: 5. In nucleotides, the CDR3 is TGTGCCAGCAGTTCCTCTAGCGGGGCTTACAATGAGCAGTTCTTC. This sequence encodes CASSSSSGAYNEQFF.

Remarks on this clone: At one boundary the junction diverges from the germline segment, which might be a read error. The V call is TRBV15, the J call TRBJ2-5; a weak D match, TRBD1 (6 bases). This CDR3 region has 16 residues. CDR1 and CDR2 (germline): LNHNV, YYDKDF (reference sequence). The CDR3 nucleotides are TGTGCCACCAGCAGAGATTGGACAGCGAGTCAAGAGGCCCAGTACTTC. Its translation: CATSRDWTASQEAQYF.

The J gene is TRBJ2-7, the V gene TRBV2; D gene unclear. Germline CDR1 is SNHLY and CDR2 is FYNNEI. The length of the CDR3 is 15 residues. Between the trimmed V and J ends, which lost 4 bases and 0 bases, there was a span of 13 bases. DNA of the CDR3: TGTGCCAGCAGTGGAGGTCAGGTCCTCTCCTACGAGCAGTACTTC. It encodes CASSGGQVLSYEQYF. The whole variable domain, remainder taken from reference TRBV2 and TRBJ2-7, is EPEVTQTPSHQVTQMGQEVILRCVPISNHLYFYWYRQILGQKVEFLVSFYNNEISEKSEIFDDQFSVERPDGSNFTLKIRSTKLEDSAMYFCASSGGQVLSYEQYFGPGTRLTVT.

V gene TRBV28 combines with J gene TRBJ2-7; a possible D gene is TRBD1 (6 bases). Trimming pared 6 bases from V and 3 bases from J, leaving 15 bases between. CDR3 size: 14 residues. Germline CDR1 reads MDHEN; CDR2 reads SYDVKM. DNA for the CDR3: TGTGCCAGCAGCTCCACACTAGGGGGCTACGAGCAGTACGTC. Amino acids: CASSSTLGGYEQYV.

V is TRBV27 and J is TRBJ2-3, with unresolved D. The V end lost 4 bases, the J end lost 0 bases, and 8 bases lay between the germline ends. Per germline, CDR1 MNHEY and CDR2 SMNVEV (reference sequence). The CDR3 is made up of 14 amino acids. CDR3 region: CASSYLSSTDTQYF. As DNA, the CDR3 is TGTGCCAGCAGTTATCTATCTAGCACAGATACGCAGTATTTT.

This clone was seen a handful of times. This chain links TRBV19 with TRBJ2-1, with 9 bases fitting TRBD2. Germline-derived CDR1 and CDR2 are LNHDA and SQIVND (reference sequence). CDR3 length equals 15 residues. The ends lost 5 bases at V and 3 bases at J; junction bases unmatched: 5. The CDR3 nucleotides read TGTGCCAGTAGTCTTAGCGGGAGTTTCTACAATGAGCAGTTCTTC. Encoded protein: CASSLSGSFYNEQFF.

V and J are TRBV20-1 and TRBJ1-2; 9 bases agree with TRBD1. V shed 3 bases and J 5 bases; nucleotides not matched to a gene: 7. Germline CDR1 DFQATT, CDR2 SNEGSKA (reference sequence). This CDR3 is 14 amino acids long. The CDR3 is CSASPGQGWYGYTF. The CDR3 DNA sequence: TGCAGTGCTAGTCCGGGACAGGGATGGTATGGCTACACCTTC.

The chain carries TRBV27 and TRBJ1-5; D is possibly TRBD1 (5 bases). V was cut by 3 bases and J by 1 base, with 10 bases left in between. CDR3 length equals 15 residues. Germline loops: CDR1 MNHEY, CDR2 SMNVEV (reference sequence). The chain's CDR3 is CASSFFWGSNQPQHF. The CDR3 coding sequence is TGTGCCAGCAGTTTTTTTTGGGGGAGCAATCAGCCCCAGCATTTT.

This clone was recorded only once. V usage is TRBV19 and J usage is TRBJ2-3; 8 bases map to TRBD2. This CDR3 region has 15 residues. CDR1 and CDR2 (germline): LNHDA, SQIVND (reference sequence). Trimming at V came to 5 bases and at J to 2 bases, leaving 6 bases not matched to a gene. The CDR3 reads CASSGLAKSTDTQYF. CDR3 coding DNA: TGTGCCAGTAGTGGACTAGCTAAGTCCACAGATACGCAGTATTTT.

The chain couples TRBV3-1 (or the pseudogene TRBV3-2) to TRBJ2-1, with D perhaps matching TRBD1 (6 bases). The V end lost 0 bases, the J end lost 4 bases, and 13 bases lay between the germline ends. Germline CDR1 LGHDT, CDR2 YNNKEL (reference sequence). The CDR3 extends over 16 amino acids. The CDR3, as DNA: TGTGCCAGCAGCCAAGATTTCAGGGGTGAATACAATGAGCAGTTCTTC. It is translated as CASSQDFRGEYNEQFF.

The CDR3 DNA is TGCAGCGTTGAAAACCCTCAGGGGTTTGCGGCGGGAGGGCCCTCTGCAGATACGCAGTATTTT. This gives the protein CSVENPQGFAAGGPSADTQYF. The chain links TRBV29-1 to TRBJ2-3; 9 bases are a match to TRBD2. Losses at the gene ends were 2 bases for V and 4 bases for J; bases not matched to a gene: 25. Germline CDR1 and CDR2: SQVTM and ANQGSEA. The CDR3 spans 21 residues.

The CDR3 region has the DNA TGTGCCAGTAGTATAGGTTTAGAGACCCAGTACTTC. Encoded protein: CASSIGLETQYF. This chain connects TRBV19 to TRBJ2-5; D uncertain. Germline V CDR1 and CDR2: LNHDA, SQIVND (reference sequence). The V and J ends lost 1 base and 4 bases respectively, with 4 bases between them. This CDR3 has 12 amino acids.

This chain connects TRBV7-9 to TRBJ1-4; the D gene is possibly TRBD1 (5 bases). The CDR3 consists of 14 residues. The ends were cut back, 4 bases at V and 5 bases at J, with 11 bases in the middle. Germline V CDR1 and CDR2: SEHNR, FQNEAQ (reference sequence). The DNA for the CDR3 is TGTGCCAGCAGCTCGGGACCGTCAAATGAAAAACTGTTTTTT. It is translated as CASSSGPSNEKLFF. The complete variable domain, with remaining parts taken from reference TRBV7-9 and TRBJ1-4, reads DTGVSQNPRHKITKRGQNVTFRCDPISEHNRLYWYRQTLGQGPEFLTYFQNEAQLEKSRLLSDRFSAERPKGSFSTLEIQRTEQGDSAMYLCASSSGPSNEKLFFGSGTQLSVL.

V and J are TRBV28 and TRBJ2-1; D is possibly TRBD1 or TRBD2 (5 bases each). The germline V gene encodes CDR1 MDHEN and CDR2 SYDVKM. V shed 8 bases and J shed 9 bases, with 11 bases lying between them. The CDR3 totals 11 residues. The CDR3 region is CASGRDGEQFF. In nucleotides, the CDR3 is TGTGCCAGCGGCAGGGACGGTGAGCAGTTCTTC.

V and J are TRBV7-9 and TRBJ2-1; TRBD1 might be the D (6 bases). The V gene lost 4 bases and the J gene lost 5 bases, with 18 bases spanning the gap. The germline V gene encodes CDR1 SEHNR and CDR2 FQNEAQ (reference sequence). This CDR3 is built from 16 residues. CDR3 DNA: TGTGCCAGCAGCTACCTCAGGGGTAGTGAACACAATGAGCAGTTCTTC. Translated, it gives CASSYLRGSEHNEQFF.